This passage covers 20 T cell receptor beta chains from one sample sequenced in a study of blood T cells in healthy people across ages (dated by TCRdb to the mid-2010s). The method behind the library was 5' RACE. TCRdb shows the sequencer as Illumina HiSeq 2500. A second PCR of roughly 7 to 11 cycles was run with a J-beta primer mix and a sample-barcoded 5' primer. TCRdb ran its own pipeline on the public reads, namely fastp trimming at Q25 and MiXCR clone calling, and kept in-frame beta chains. Every distinct CDR3 protein forms one entry, paired with its most common genes and DNA. The sample yields some 550,000 distinct CDR3 sequences; under 55% were counted once. Together, the top ten hold 20% to 25% of the sample. Sequencing used blood. The receptors shown here come from a man aged 80 or over in good health.

As concerns this clonotype: A much bigger clone sits one base away, suggesting this may be a read error. The chain is built from TRBV6-6 and TRBJ2-1; 13 positions match TRBD2. The J call is in doubt because the DNA end fits TRBJ2-7 better. CDR1 and CDR2 from the germline V gene are MNHNY and SVGAGI (reference sequence). The CDR3 contains 16 residues. The CDR3 DNA follows: TGTGCCAGCAGTTACACTAGAGGACTAGCGGGAGTTGAGCAGTACTTC. It translates to CASSYTRGLAGVEQYF.

In the case of this clonotype: Being one base from a much bigger clone, this may be a read error. The J gene is TRBJ2-7, the V gene TRBV6-5; 10 bases line up with TRBD1. In germline, CDR1 is MNHEY, CDR2 SVGAGI. This CDR3 spans 15 amino acids. Unmatched junction bases numbered 3, after V lost 2 bases and J lost 2 bases. The CDR3 loop reads CASSYADRGAYEQYF. CDR3 bases: TGTGCCAGCAGTTACGCGGACAGGGGGGCCTACGAGCAGTACTTC.

There are a few counts of this clonotype. This chain connects TRBV7-9 to TRBJ1-4, with TRBD1 identical over 8 bases. Looked up from germline, CDR1 is SEHNR and CDR2 is FQNEAQ (reference sequence). The junction had 9 bases not matched to a gene; V was cut back by 9 bases and J by 0 bases. The CDR3 is made up of 16 amino acids. DNA of the CDR3: TGTGCCAGTAGGCATGGACAGGGTGCAACTAATGAAAAACTGTTTTTT. Translating it yields CASRHGQGATNEKLFF.

Notes on this clonotype: Compared with germline, one end of the junction differs, possibly owing to a read error. The chain links TRBV27 to TRBJ2-5; 11 bases fit TRBD2. The CDR3 is made up of 18 amino acids. The germline V gene has CDR1 MNHEY and CDR2 SMNVEV (reference sequence). CDR3 residues: CASSSRPTSGKYQETQYF. The CDR3 bases are TGTGCCAGCAGTTCCCGACCGACTAGCGGGAAGTACCAAGAGACCCAGTACTTT.

This clonotype was seen more than once but under ten times. The chain employs TRBV7-2 and TRBJ2-7; D is uncertain. V gave up 1 base and J gave up 2 bases, with 9 bases separating them. The CDR3 runs to 14 residues. Germline CDR1 is SGHTA and CDR2 is FQGNSA. The CDR3 nucleotides read TGTGCCAGCAGCTTAGAAGGGAACACCTACGAGCAGTACTTC. Encoded protein: CASSLEGNTYEQYF.

With regard to this clonotype: The junction does not match germline at one end; this may be a read error. The genes are TRBV4-2 and TRBJ2-7; D not certain. The germline gives CDR1 LGHNA, CDR2 YNFKEQ. This CDR3 spans 12 amino acids. The DNA of the CDR3 is TGTGCCGGCAGCCAAAACTCCTACGAGCAGTACTTC. Translated, it gives CAGSQNSYEQYF.

The V gene is TRBV10-3, the J gene TRBJ2-1; 8 bases match TRBD2. In germline, CDR1 is ENHRY, CDR2 SYGVKD. V shed 6 bases, J shed 0 bases, and the junction held 4 bases outside the gene matches. The CDR3 loop spans 15 amino acids. The CDR3 spells CAIRKSGSSYNEQFF. CDR3 nucleotide sequence: TGTGCCATCAGGAAAAGCGGGAGCTCCTACAATGAGCAGTTCTTC.

This chain uses TRBV9 with TRBJ2-3; D gene uncertain. Looked up from germline, CDR1 is SGDLS and CDR2 is YYNGEE. The CDR3 is 15 residues long. Trimming took 6 bases from V and 3 from J, leaving 17 bases between them. This chain's CDR3 is CASTINGIPTDTQYF. In DNA, the CDR3 is TGTGCCAGCACCATAAATGGGATACCGACAGATACGCAGTATTTT.

Here the CDR3 DNA reads TGTGCCAGCGCGGGGACAGGGAGAGGCGAGCAGTACTTC. The encoded protein is CASAGTGRGEQYF. The rearrangement links TRBV7-8 to TRBJ2-7, with 9 bases matching TRBD1. Germline CDR1 reads SGHVS; CDR2 reads FQNEAQ. Trimming at V came to 8 bases and at J to 6 bases, leaving 8 bases not matched to a gene. The CDR3 totals 13 residues.

About this clonotype itself: An end of the junction does not agree with germline; a read error may underlie this. This chain connects TRBV5-1 to TRBJ2-4, with D possibly TRBD1 on 6 matching bases. The length of the CDR3 is 14 residues. Germline V CDR1 and CDR2: SGHRS, YFSETQ. DNA of the CDR3: TGCGCCAGCAGCGGGGGCCAAGCCAAAAATATTCAGTACTTC. This gives the protein CASSGGQAKNIQYF.

This clonotype was seen a few times. This chain links TRBV5-6 with TRBJ2-1; 10 nucleotides agree with TRBD2. V was pared by 4 bases and J by 4 bases, with 2 bases of the junction left unmatched. The CDR3 has 14 amino acids. Germline assignment: CDR1 SGHDT and CDR2 YYEEEE. CDR3 sequence reads: CASSVTSGYNEQFF. Here the CDR3 DNA reads TGTGCCAGCAGCGTGACTAGCGGGTACAATGAGCAGTTCTTC. The full variable domain, with the rest looked up from reference TRBV5-6 and TRBJ2-1, is DAGVTQSPTHLIKTRGQQVTLRCSPKSGHDTVSWYQQALGQGPQFIFQYYEEEERQRGNFPDRFSGHQFPNYSSELNVNALLLGDSALYLCASSVTSGYNEQFFGPGTRLTVL.

The chain combines TRBV7-3 with TRBJ2-7; 10 positions agree with TRBD1. J lost 2 bases, V lost 1 base, and 2 bases had no gene match. Germline V gene lookup returns CDR1 SGHTA and CDR2 FQGTGA. The CDR3 runs to 15 residues. This CDR3 reads CASSLNGQGAYEQYF. CDR3 nucleotide sequence: TGTGCCAGCAGCTTAAACGGACAGGGGGCCTACGAGCAGTACTTC.

In this sample, this clonotype turned up a few times. One end of the junction varies from germline; a read error may be responsible. This rearrangement joins TRBV6-5 to TRBJ2-3, with D perhaps TRBD1 or TRBD2 (5 bases each). There are 14 residues in the CDR3. In germline, CDR1 is MNHEY, CDR2 SVGAGI. CDR3 coding DNA: TGTGCCAGCAGTGACTCCGGGGCCCTAGATACGCAGTATTTT. It specifies CASSDSGALDTQYF.

The genes are TRBV15 and TRBJ2-5; no firm D call. CDR3 length equals 14 residues. The V end lost 0 bases, the J end lost 5 bases, and 10 bases lay between the germline ends. Germline lookup yields CDR1 LNHNV and CDR2 YYDKDF (reference sequence). The CDR3 nucleotides read TGTGCCACCAGCAGAGATCAGTTATGGGAGACCCAGTACTTC. Translation gives CATSRDQLWETQYF.

Here the CDR3 reads CASSSPLWVGIQETQYF. Written as DNA, the CDR3 is TGTGCCAGCAGCTCCCCCCTATGGGTAGGGATTCAAGAGACCCAGTACTTC. The V gene is TRBV7-2, the J gene TRBJ2-5; no clear D gene. Trimming cost V 4 bases and J 2 bases, with 20 bases left between them. CDR1 SGHTA and CDR2 FQGNSA come from the germline V gene. The CDR3 loop spans 17 amino acids.

This chain joins TRBV7-2 and TRBJ2-1; 15 nucleotides align to TRBD2. Trimming cost V 6 bases and J 10 bases; bases outside gene matches: 7. Looked up from germline, CDR1 is SGHTA and CDR2 is FQGNSA. The CDR3 runs to 15 residues. The CDR3 DNA sequence: TGTGCCAGCAGAGGACTAGCGGGGGGGAGGGGGGAGCAGTTCTTC. Protein sequence: CASRGLAGGRGEQFF.

This clonotype was observed a few times. Mismatch with germline at one junction end may stem from a read error. CDR3 sequence reads: CASSMTGGAQEAQYF. Here the CDR3 DNA reads TGTGCCAGCAGTATGACAGGGGGGGCACAAGAGGCCCAGTACTTC. The chain employs TRBV6-5 and TRBJ2-5, with 9 bases identical to TRBD1. CDR1 MNHEY and CDR2 SVGAGI come from the germline V gene. The CDR3 has 15 residues.

At least ten counts were recorded for this clonotype. The genes are TRBV7-9 and TRBJ2-5; TRBD2 matches 8 bases. In germline, CDR1 is SEHNR, CDR2 FQNEAQ (reference sequence). The CDR3 length is 14 residues. V was pared by 8 bases and J by 3 bases, with 8 bases of the junction left unmatched. This CDR3 is CASSSREGKETQYF. As DNA, the CDR3 is TGTGCCAGCTCGTCTCGGGAGGGGAAAGAGACCCAGTACTTC.

V usage is TRBV20-1 and J usage is TRBJ1-2; TRBD1 is a possible D gene (6 bases). Germline CDR1 and CDR2: DFQATT and SNEGSKA (reference sequence). CDR3 size: 13 residues. With 6 bases removed from V and 1 base from J, the gap between germline ends came to 12 bases. CDR3 DNA: TGCAGTGCAAGCCGGGACAATAACTATGGCTACACCTTC. It is translated as CSASRDNNYGYTF.

This rearrangement joins TRBV28 to TRBJ2-3; D not certain. Germline assignment: CDR1 MDHEN and CDR2 SYDVKM. Trimming cost V 3 bases and J 4 bases, with 11 bases left between them. This CDR3 comprises 14 residues. CDR3 in amino acids: CASSLGQYPDTQYF. As DNA, the CDR3 is TGTGCCAGCAGTTTGGGCCAGTATCCAGATACGCAGTATTTT.